These T cell receptor beta chains were read from a single sample in a study of cytotoxic CD8 clonotypes in ibrutinib-treated CLL. Generated by immunoSEQ multiplex PCR, the TCRdb table keeps only in-frame clones and is missing some. The sample gives approximately 23,000 clones, around 80% of which show up once; more than 7% is in the top ten. This material consisted of PBMCs, taken before ibrutinib treatment. The receptors derive from a human donor with chronic lymphocytic leukemia. Both conserved end residues are part of each CDR3. The D gene is left open where the match is weak. The size entry is marked missing in some rows and otherwise reads once, few, many or a size class.

V: TRBV5-6; size: -; J: TRBJ2-5; D: -; DNA: TGTGCCAGCAGCTGGGGGACCGATTACCAAGAGACCCAGTACTTC; CDR3: CASSWGTDYQETQYF
V: TRBV9; size: -; J: TRBJ1-2; D: -; DNA: TGTGCCAGCAGCGTAGGTGGGGGAGATGGCTACACCTTC; CDR3: CASSVGGGDGYTF
V: TRBV28; size: -; J: TRBJ1-2; D: TRBD1; DNA: TGTGCCAGCAGTCCAGGGGGTACTAACTATGGCTACACCTTC; CDR3: CASSPGGTNYGYTF
V: TRBV11-3; size: once; J: TRBJ2-7; D: -; DNA: TGTGCCAGCAGCTTAGGCAGCCTCTACGAGCAGTACTTC; CDR3: CASSLGSLYEQYF
V: TRBV5-1; size: once; J: TRBJ2-3; D: -; DNA: TGCGCCAGCAGCTTTAGTGGCACAGATACGCAGTATTTT; CDR3: CASSFSGTDTQYF
V: TRBV15; size: -; J: TRBJ2-1; D: -; DNA: TGTGCCACCAGCAGAGGGGGGGTCAATGAGCAGTTCTTC; CDR3: CATSRGGVNEQFF
V: TRBV5-6; size: -; J: TRBJ2-1; D: TRBD2; DNA: TGTGCCAGCAGCTTGGTCGGCGGGAGGGCCCAGTTCTTC; CDR3: CASSLVGGRAQFF
V: TRBV19; size: once; J: TRBJ1-5; D: TRBD1; DNA: TGTGCCAGTGGACAGGGACCTAGCAATCAGCCCCAGCATTTT; CDR3: CASGQGPSNQPQHF
V: TRBV14; size: -; J: TRBJ2-7; D: -; DNA: TGTGCCAGCAGCCCATTCAGGGATTTCCACGAGCAGTACTTC; CDR3: CASSPFRDFHEQYF
V: TRBV21-1; size: -; J: TRBJ2-7; D: -; DNA: TGTGCCAGCAGCAAAAATGACTCGTCGGGACTAGCGGATCACGAGCAGTACTTC; CDR3: CASSKNDSSGLADHEQYF
V: TRBV5-1; size: -; J: TRBJ2-6; D: -; DNA: TGCGCCAGCAGCGCGGGACACGGGTCCTCTGGGGCCAACGTCCTGACTTTC; CDR3: CASSAGHGSSGANVLTF
V: TRBV29-1; size: -; J: TRBJ2-7; D: TRBD1; DNA: TGCAGCGTGGCCACGGGACAGGCCTACGAGCAGTACTTC; CDR3: CSVATGQAYEQYF
V: TRBV7-2; size: -; J: TRBJ2-7; D: -; DNA: TGTGCCAGCAGCTTACGTCCAGGCCACGAGCAGTACTTC; CDR3: CASSLRPGHEQYF
V: TRBV6-1; size: -; J: TRBJ1-6; D: -; DNA: TGTGCCACTCAGAAAAGGACAGCTTTTAATTCACCCCTCCACTTT; CDR3: CATQKRTAFNSPLHF
V: TRBV5-1; size: -; J: TRBJ2-6; D: -; DNA: TGCGCCAGCAGTTGGGACGCTTTGGCTGGGGCCAACGTCCTGACTTTC; CDR3: CASSWDALAGANVLTF
V: TRBV19; size: -; J: TRBJ1-5; D: -; DNA: TGTGCCAGTAGTATAGCGGCAGGGTACAGCAATCAGCCCCAGCATTTT; CDR3: CASSIAAGYSNQPQHF
V: TRBV5-1; size: -; J: TRBJ1-1; D: TRBD1; DNA: TGCGCCAGCAGCCTACAGGGGGCGTTGACTGAAGCTTTCTTT; CDR3: CASSLQGALTEAFF
V: TRBV5-1; size: -; J: TRBJ2-3; D: TRBD2; DNA: TGCGCCAGCAGCTTCACTAGCGGGGGCACAGATACGCAGTATTTT; CDR3: CASSFTSGGTDTQYF
V: TRBV10-3; size: -; J: TRBJ2-7; D: -; DNA: TGTGCCATTAGAGGGACCGACTACGAGCAGTACTTC; CDR3: CAIRGTDYEQYF
V: TRBV25-1; size: once; J: TRBJ1-4; D: -; DNA: TGTGCCAGCAGTGGCCGTTGGGGGAACTTTAATGAAAAACTGTTTTTT; CDR3: CASSGRWGNFNEKLFF
V: TRBV4-2; size: -; J: TRBJ2-2; D: -; DNA: TGTGCCAGCAGCCAAGGGCTCACCGGGGAGCTGTTTTTT; CDR3: CASSQGLTGELFF
V: TRBV21-1; size: -; J: TRBJ1-5; D: -; DNA: TGTGCCAGCAGCAAACACCGGAGGGCGGGATGGTATAATCAGCCCCAGCATTTT; CDR3: CASSKHRRAGWYNQPQHF
V: TRBV10-2; size: -; J: TRBJ2-3; D: -; DNA: TGCGCCAGCAGGAAGGGTAGCCCTAGCACAGATACGCAGTATTTT; CDR3: CASRKGSPSTDTQYF
V: TRBV9; size: few; J: TRBJ1-2; D: -; DNA: TGTGCCAGCAGCGTGGACAGCTATGGCTACACCTTC; CDR3: CASSVDSYGYTF
V: TRBV11-3; size: -; J: TRBJ2-2; D: -; DNA: TGTGCCAGCAGCTTATCATTATATTCCGGGGCCACCGGGGAGCTGTTTTTT; CDR3: CASSLSLYSGATGELFF
V: TRBV7-2; size: -; J: TRBJ2-7; D: TRBD2; DNA: TGTGCCAGCAGCTTACGCCTAGCGGGATACTACGAGCAGTACTTC; CDR3: CASSLRLAGYYEQYF
V: TRBV11-1; size: -; J: TRBJ2-7; D: TRBD2; DNA: TGTGCCAGCAGCTTAGAACTAGCGGTCACCTCCTACGAGCAGTACTTC; CDR3: CASSLELAVTSYEQYF
V: TRBV29-1; size: -; J: TRBJ2-3; D: TRBD2; DNA: TGCAGCGTCCCGGGACTAGCGGGGGGGGCCGGGGATACGCAGTATTTT; CDR3: CSVPGLAGGAGDTQYF
V: TRBV28; size: -; J: TRBJ1-2; D: TRBD1; DNA: TGTGCCTCCGGGACAGATGTTGACTATGGCTACACCTTC; CDR3: CASGTDVDYGYTF
V: TRBV10-3; size: -; J: TRBJ1-2; D: -; DNA: TGTGCCATCAGTGATCAGGACAAAAGTAACTATGGCTACACCTTC; CDR3: CAISDQDKSNYGYTF
V: TRBV30; size: -; J: TRBJ2-7; D: -; DNA: TGTGCCTGGAGGAAGCTTGCCTACGAGCAGTACTTC; CDR3: CAWRKLAYEQYF
V: TRBV4-3; size: few; J: TRBJ1-2; D: TRBD1; DNA: TGCGCCAGCAGCCAGCGACAGGGGGGGGACTATGGCTACACCTTC; CDR3: CASSQRQGGDYGYTF
V: TRBV30; size: -; J: TRBJ2-3; D: TRBD2; DNA: TGTGCCTGGAGTACGGGACTAGCGGGAGGATGGGGTATTTTT; CDR3: CAWSTGLAGGWGIF
V: TRBV19; size: few; J: TRBJ2-2; D: -; DNA: TGTGCCAGTACCGAGTGGGGGGCAGACGGGGAGCTGTTTTTT; CDR3: CASTEWGADGELFF
V: TRBV7-9; size: -; J: TRBJ2-7; D: -; DNA: TGTGCCAGCAGGGGGACAGCGGGTCCCGGAGAGCAGTACTTC; CDR3: CASRGTAGPGEQYF
V: TRBV19; size: -; J: TRBJ1-1; D: -; DNA: TGTGCCAGTAGTATTAAAGGGACTGAAGCTTTCTTT; CDR3: CASSIKGTEAFF
V: TRBV7-8; size: -; J: TRBJ1-1; D: -; DNA: TGTGCCAGCAGCTCGTATGGCGCTGAAGCTTTCTTT; CDR3: CASSSYGAEAFF
V: TRBV11-3; size: -; J: TRBJ2-2; D: TRBD2; DNA: TGTGCCAGCAGCCCCCGGGGGACTAGCGCGAGCACCGGGGAGCTGTTTTTT; CDR3: CASSPRGTSASTGELFF
V: TRBV4-3; size: -; J: TRBJ2-7; D: -; DNA: TGCGCCAGCAGCCAGGGGTACACCTCGAACTCCTACGAGCAGTACTTC; CDR3: CASSQGYTSNSYEQYF
V: TRBV2; size: -; J: TRBJ1-1; D: -; DNA: TGTGCCAGCAGTGAAGCGCTTCATCTTCCCCACCTCTTAACACTGATACCGAACACTGAAGCTTTCTTT; CDR3: CASSEALHLPHLLTLIPNTEAFF
V: TRBV2; size: few; J: TRBJ1-6; D: TRBD1; DNA: TGTGCCAGCAGTGAAGGACAGGGCTCGTCCCCACCCCTCCACTTT; CDR3: CASSEGQGSSPPLHF